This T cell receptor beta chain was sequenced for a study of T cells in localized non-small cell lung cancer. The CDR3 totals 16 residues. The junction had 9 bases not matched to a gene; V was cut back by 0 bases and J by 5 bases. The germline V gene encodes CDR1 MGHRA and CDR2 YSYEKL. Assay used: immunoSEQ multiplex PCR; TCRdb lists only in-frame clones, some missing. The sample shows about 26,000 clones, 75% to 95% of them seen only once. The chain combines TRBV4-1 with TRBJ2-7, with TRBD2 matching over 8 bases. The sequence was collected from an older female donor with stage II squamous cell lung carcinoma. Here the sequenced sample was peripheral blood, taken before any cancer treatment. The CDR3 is CASSQDTERERDEQYF. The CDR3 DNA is TGCGCCAGCAGCCAAGATACGGAGCGGGAGCGCGACGAGCAGTACTTC.